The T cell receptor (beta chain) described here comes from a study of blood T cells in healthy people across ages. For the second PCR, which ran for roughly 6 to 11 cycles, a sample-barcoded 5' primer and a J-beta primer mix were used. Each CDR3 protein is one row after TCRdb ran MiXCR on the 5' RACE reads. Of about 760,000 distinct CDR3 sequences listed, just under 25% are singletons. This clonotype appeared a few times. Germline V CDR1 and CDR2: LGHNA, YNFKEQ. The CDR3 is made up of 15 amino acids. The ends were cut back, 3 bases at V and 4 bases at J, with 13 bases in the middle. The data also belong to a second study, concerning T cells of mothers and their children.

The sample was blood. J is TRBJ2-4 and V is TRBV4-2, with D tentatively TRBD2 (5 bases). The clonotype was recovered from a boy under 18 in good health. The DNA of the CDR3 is TGTGCCAGCAGCCAGCCCGGGATACCTAAAAACATTCAGTACTTC. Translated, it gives CASSQPGIPKNIQYF.